This note documents a single TCR beta chain sequence. Its specificity is not known. The data were obtained in a study of metastatic and nonmetastatic thyroid tumors. Study at large: Repertoire comparisons spanned blood and tumor or nodule tissue from malignant and benign thyroid patients. The study, taken as a whole, reports: In blood and tumor, TCR beta diversity was reportedly significantly higher in malignant thyroid tumors than in benign nodules.

In the source study's methods: In papillary thyroid cancer, a distant-metastasis classifier was built using CDR3 differences across clinicopathological groups. Via MiXCR, TCRdb re-called the PCR reads. TCRdb, not the authors, supplied the V and J calls. Here the sample spans some 30,000 clones, about 20% being singletons. Thyroid surgery had not been preceded by any treatment in any patient. The V end lost 0 bases, the J end lost 8 bases, and 11 bases lay between the germline ends. This CDR3 contains 13 residues. Per germline, CDR1 SGHRS and CDR2 YFSETQ. The TCR was taken from a female donor with papillary thyroid cancer or a benign thyroid nodule (not recorded which). Some clones in this sample may be carry-over from other donors' samples. The sample comprised blood. The chain is built from TRBV5-1 and TRBJ1-2; no clear D gene. The CDR3 is CASSLGPTRGYTF. The CDR3 bases are TGCGCCAGCAGCTTGGGGCCAACTAGGGGCTACACCTTC.